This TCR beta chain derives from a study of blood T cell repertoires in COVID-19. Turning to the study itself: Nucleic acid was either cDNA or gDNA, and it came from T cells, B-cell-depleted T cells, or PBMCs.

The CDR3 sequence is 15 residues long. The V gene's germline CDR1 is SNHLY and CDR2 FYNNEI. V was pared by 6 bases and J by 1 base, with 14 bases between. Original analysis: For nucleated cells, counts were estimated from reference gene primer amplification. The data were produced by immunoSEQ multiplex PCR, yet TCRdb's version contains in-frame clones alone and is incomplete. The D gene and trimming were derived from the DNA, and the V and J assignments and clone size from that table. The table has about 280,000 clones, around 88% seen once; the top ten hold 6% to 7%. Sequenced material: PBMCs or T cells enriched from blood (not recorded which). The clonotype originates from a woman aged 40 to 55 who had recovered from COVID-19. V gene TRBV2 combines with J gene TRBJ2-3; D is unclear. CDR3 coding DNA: TGTGCCAGCAGCGTAGCCTATGTGGGCACAGATACGCAGTATTTT. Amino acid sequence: CASSVAYVGTDTQYF. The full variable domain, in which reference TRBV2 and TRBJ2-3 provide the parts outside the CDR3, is EPEVTQTPSHQVTQMGQEVILRCVPISNHLYFYWYRQILGQKVEFLVSFYNNEISEKSEIFDDQFSVERPDGSNFTLKIRSTKLEDSAMYFCASSVAYVGTDTQYFGPGTRLTVL.